This T cell receptor beta chain was obtained from a study of T cell repertoires in cytomegalovirus infection. As for the study in general: Indicated by public TCR beta signatures were CMV infection and matching HLA type.

V lost 1 base and J 2 bases, leaving 8 bases between the germline ends. CDR3 length: 14 residues. Germline V lookup: CDR1 MGHRA, CDR2 YSYEKL. TCRdb analysed the reads with MiXCR anew, one entry per CDR3 protein. The data hold fewer than 400,000 distinct CDR3 sequences, with around a sixth observed a single time. Study observations and caveats: Carriers of CMV plus the relevant HLA were identified by cumulative public TCR beta family frequency.

This clonotype was counted at least ten times. Its antigen is unidentified. Material for sequencing was PBMCs. The receptor's source is a human donor in good health (CMV status not recorded). Some clones in this sample may be carry-over from other donors' samples. The V gene is TRBV4-1, the J gene TRBJ2-5, with D possibly being TRBD1 (5 bases). The CDR3 DNA reads TGCGCCAGCAGCCAAGTCACAGGACAAGAGACCCAGTACTTC. This translates into CASSQVTGQETQYF.